The sequence of this T cell receptor beta chain was determined in a study of cytomegalovirus exposure and HLA in healthy donors (dated by TCRdb to about 2017). Study-level background: In an earlier analysis of roughly 590 of the donors, under 300 Gb of sequence data and some 120 million unique TCR beta sequences from about 179 million T cells were reported. The study aimed to test whether signatures of past pathogen exposure could be identified by cataloging public T cell receptors. Rather than using new phenotypic data, the later analysis identified candidate immune exposures from TCR beta sequences and from how often those sequences occurred across donors. In addition to the first cohort of 666 subjects, a separate validation cohort of 120 different subjects was used. Among roughly 400 genotyped donors of the cohort, an average of approximately 250,000 unique TCR beta nucleotide sequences were sequenced per donor, roughly a sixth of them non-productive. Alongside the repertoire data, information on donor age, sex, ethnicity and CMV serostatus was compiled. Around 320 gigabases of sequencing data and approximately 80 million unique TCR sequences were included in an early release covering 500 to 750 HLA-typed donors. The study profiled the T cell repertoires of hundreds of subjects by immunosequencing and related them to cytomegalovirus serostatus. A later genetic analysis took genome-wide SNP genotypes for about 55% of the 666 donors and used that subset as a discovery cohort. About five DR-DQ haplotypes were treated as single units for association and clustering because of strong linkage in the cohort. Typing coverage differed by locus: A, B, C, DRB1 and DQB1 were typed in roughly 629-640 donors, DQA1 in around 500, DPA1 in over 600, and DPB1 in approximately 450. All discovery cohort repertoires had been generated on a single sequencing platform. Both class I and class II loci were covered by HLA typing, at four-digit resolution. In a later analysis, previously published TCR beta repertoires from about 640 donors were re-analyzed and high-resolution HLA genotyping was added so that TCR occurrence patterns could be studied. The genetic ancestry cluster associated with self-reported Caucasian donors included around 76% of the approximately 410 genotyped donors. An earlier analysis of 587 of the donors applied high-throughput TCR beta sequencing to assess whether each TCR beta V gene segment acted as functional or pseudogenic. The study combined high-throughput TCR immunosequencing, statistical association of individual TCRs with disease status, and machine learning to predict cytomegalovirus infection status. Broader findings and caveats from the paper: Assigning TCR associations to individual alleles was difficult when HLA alleles, especially DR and DQ, strongly co-occurred. At a false discovery rate of 0.05, a later analysis linked fewer than 20,000 TCR beta sequences to specific HLA alleles. Three of the identified cytomegalovirus-associated TCR beta chains were confirmed in vitro to be specific for cytomegalovirus antigens. Because counts were too low, seventeen rarely observed V segments, including chromosome 9 orphons, were excluded from the earlier analysis of some 540 of the donors. The authors suggested that the approach could potentially be generalized to other disease states and immunological phenotypes. CMV serostatus was the only immune exposure information available for the cohort. A later genetic analysis associated a missense DCLRE1C variant with V-gene and J-gene trimming of TCR beta chains, and an independent cohort replicated the association. In an earlier analysis of 587 of the donors, most TCR beta V segments appeared in productive rearrangements about 87% or about 30% of the time, broadly matching IMGT annotations. Sequencing depth was assumed to be roughly uniform across donors in the presence/absence analyses, though that assumption may not hold. According to a later analysis, TCR association rates differed among HLA loci, with DRB1 alleles showing the most associated TCRs and HLA-C alleles showing the fewest. Correlated functional status among segregating V segments might reflect linkage disequilibrium, but an unknown experimental factor could not be ruled out. Cytomegalovirus status was reported to be diagnosed by the classifier with high specificity and sensitivity in both the original and validation cohorts. According to a later genetic analysis, donors in an Asian-associated ancestry cluster had fewer N-insertions in productive TCRs than the approximately 700-donor mean. A total of around 150 TCR beta chains were listed by the study as associated with cytomegalovirus. The cohort was sequenced for TCR beta chains only, and without alpha or paired-chain data the features that could be detected were limited. A later analysis found that HLA-associated TCR beta chains were more clonally expanded and had lower generation probabilities than equally common non-associated chains. HLA typing was unavailable for some donors at each locus, so association tests used only the typed subset. According to a later analysis, parvovirus B19, influenza, CMV and Epstein-Barr virus appeared linked to several top co-occurrence clusters. Across donors, most TCR sequences were observed very rarely, whereas some public TCRs were present in many individuals. A cluster of highly shared sequence variants was judged likely to be a technical artifact of the sequencing pipeline. A further reported finding was that TCR beta sequences accurately predicted the HLA-A and HLA-B alleles for most subjects in the first cohort. Because the 87-base-pair reads could not distinguish some IMGT-functional V segments, including TRBV6-2 and TRBV6-3, those segments were excluded. In a later analysis, most CMV-associated TCR beta chains were found to appear HLA-restricted, with HLA associations seemingly driven largely by CMV exposure.

The cohort consisted of more than 650 healthy bone marrow donors. At the time of sampling, all cohort members were nominally healthy, though unrecorded immune exposures were likely present. The donor tested CMV seropositive and was one of the 289 seropositive cohort members. A peripheral blood sample was provided by each donor, and peripheral blood mononuclear cells were used for TCR beta sequencing. Genomic DNA extraction from the blood cell samples was performed with the Qiagen DNeasy Blood Extraction Kit. The trim is 1 base for V and 8 bases for J, with a gap of 18 bases between the germline ends. Taken from cysteine to phenylalanine, the CDR3 has 16 residues. Only CDR3 DNA remains: 48 bases, in frame from the first base. Taken from the germline V gene, the CDR1 and CDR2 loops are MGHRA and YSYEKL. In the case of this clone: Its antigen has not been determined.

Receptor amplification or capture employed the immunoSEQ multiplex PCR assay. The multiplex PCR relied on a mix of 60 forward primers for TCR Vbeta segments and 13 reverse primers for TCR Jbeta segments. A multiplex PCR assay on genomic DNA amplified the CDR3 region of rearranged TCR beta genes. On the Illumina HiSeq System, the amplified TCR beta libraries were sequenced as 87-base-pair reads. The original methods were these. A later analysis tallied around 87 million unique TCR beta chains across the 660 or so repertoires, and approximately 12 million of those chains were shared by two or more donors. Raw reads were error-corrected and collapsed into unique sequences by a nearest-neighbor algorithm in which closely related sequences were merged to remove PCR and sequencing errors. Alignment of CDR3 sequences to IMGT reference sequences was used to assign V, D and J gene segments. Each retained sequence needed at least a six-nucleotide match to both a V gene segment and a J gene segment. A rearrangement counted as productive if the CDR3 had no stop codons and remained in frame with V and J, and every other rearrangement counted as non-productive. CDR3 was defined according to IMGT convention as the region running from the second conserved V-encoded cysteine to the conserved J-encoded phenylalanine. The earlier analysis of about 610 of the donors excluded any sequence lacking an unambiguous match to a single V gene segment. In an earlier analysis of 587 of the donors, a V segment was called functional when productive rearrangements were above 56.7%, and segregating when the standard deviation between donors exceeded 5%. A statistical classification framework was developed to diagnose cytomegalovirus status using the catalog of TCR beta chain sequences. In a later analysis, TCR nucleotide sequences were compared against IMGT/GENE-DB human TR gene sequences so that V and J genes could be assigned. Using the TCRdist pipeline, a later analysis assigned CDR3 sequences along with most-parsimonious VDJ recombination scenarios. In a later analysis, each TCR beta chain was defined by its CDR3 amino acid sequence together with its V-gene family, and reads lacking a unique V-gene family were excluded. As a way to deal with suspected cross-contamination and a sequencing artifact, a later analysis dropped nearly 600 nucleotide sequences that were highly shared and had low generation probability. A later analysis calculated a clonal expansion index for each public chain from normalized within-repertoire ranks of inferred template counts. In a later analysis, generation probabilities were computed using a VDJ recombination model fitted to out-of-frame rearrangements, and the results were checked against IGoR. Hypergeometric tests were used in a later analysis to score TCR-TCR, TCR-HLA and TCR-CMV co-occurrence, with a repertoire-size bias correction applied to the TCR pairs. To estimate false discovery rates, a later analysis permuted the HLA or CMV assignments 20 times. In a later analysis, co-occurring TCRs were grouped using DBSCAN, with TCRdist sequence similarity added in when clustering inside HLA-allele-positive subsets. Repertoires with fewer than 30,000 or more than 120,000 public chains, plus five repertoires with anomalous nucleotide sharing, were excluded from co-occurrence clustering. TCRdb re-hosts the immuneACCESS table, in-frame sequences only. Its copies lack some clones; in the studies checked, an unresolved V gene accounts for under half of them, and the cause for the rest is not known. D and trimming come from the DNA, and the V and J calls and clone size come from that table. The sample's records list about 190,000 clones. Roughly 0.98% of the sample rests with the top ten.

This chain joins TRBV4-1 to TRBJ2-1; the D gene cannot be named for sure. Sequencing was performed on PBMCs. The sequence came from a woman aged 25-40 years in good health and CMV-seropositive. The CDR3 region: CASSQGERSRLDEQFF. The nucleotide sequence is TGCGCCAGCAGCCAAGGTGAGAGGTCCCGGCTGGATGAGCAGTTCTTC.